This T cell receptor beta chain appears in the sequencing data of a study of blood T cell repertoires in COVID-19. Turning to the study itself: Sites in the United States, Italy and Spain provided acute and convalescent COVID-19 samples. Nucleic acid was either cDNA or gDNA, and it came from T cells, B-cell-depleted T cells, or PBMCs.

In the authors' methods: Amplified reference gene primers provided the basis for estimating nucleated cell counts. Data came from immunoSEQ multiplex PCR; TCRdb stores just in-frame clones and leaves some out. The DNA gave D and trimming, while V, J and clone size come from that table. This sample has about 190,000 clones, with roughly four fifths found just once. The sample consisted of peripheral blood. The receptor was isolated from a woman aged 40-49 years with acute or convalescent COVID-19.

The DNA of the CDR3 is TGTGCCAGCAGTCGAAGCCTGAACACTGAAGCTTTCTTT. Protein sequence: CASSRSLNTEAFF. V and J are TRBV28 and TRBJ1-1, with D hard to call. This CDR3 is built from 13 residues. Trimming took off 5 bases at V and 0 bases at J, with 7 bases between the two ends. Per germline, CDR1 MDHEN and CDR2 SYDVKM. Full variable domain (rest looked up from reference TRBV28 and TRBJ1-1): DVKVTQSSRYLVKRTGEKVFLECVQDMDHENMFWYRQDPGLGLRLIYFSYDVKMKEKGDIPEGYSVSREKKERFSLILESASTNQTSMYLCASSRSLNTEAFFGQGTRLTVV.